These 25 T cell receptor beta chains share one sample of origin, sequenced in a study of glioma-infiltrating T cells after dendritic cell vaccination. The sample's time point: after dendritic cell vaccination, including at tumor progression/relapse. Sequenced by immunoSEQ multiplex PCR; TCRdb stores in-frame clones only, minus some. Among 85,000 to 100,000 clones listed, over 80% were seen once. The sample consisted of blood, taken after dendritic cell vaccination. Receptors were obtained from a human donor with glioblastoma.

The gene calls are TRBV7-9 and TRBJ2-1; 7 bases fit TRBD1. Per germline, CDR1 SEHNR and CDR2 FQNEAQ (reference sequence). This CDR3 spans 15 amino acids. J gave up 2 bases and V 4 bases, and 5 bases lay outside the gene matches. CDR3 DNA sequence: TGTGCCAGCAGCTGGGACAGCCCTACCTACAATGAGCAGTTCTTC. Translating it yields CASSWDSPTYNEQFF.

This rearrangement joins TRBV28 to TRBJ1-1; 7 nucleotides align to TRBD1. Germline V CDR1 and CDR2: MDHEN, SYDVKM. The CDR3 sequence is 11 residues long. Trimming at V came to 7 bases and at J to 10 bases, leaving 6 bases not matched to a gene. The CDR3 DNA sequence: TGTGCCAGCATCAAGACAGGGAGAGCTTTCTTT. Amino acid sequence: CASIKTGRAFF. The variable domain in full, with the rest retrieved from reference TRBV28 and TRBJ1-1, is DVKVTQSSRYLVKRTGEKVFLECVQDMDHENMFWYRQDPGLGLRLIYFSYDVKMKEKGDIPEGYSVSREKKERFSLILESASTNQTSMYLCASIKTGRAFFGQGTRLTVV.

This clone has only one observation. V usage is TRBV9 and J usage is TRBJ2-7, with 10 bases that match TRBD1. CDR1 and CDR2 from the germline V gene are SGDLS and YYNGEE. CDR3 size: 14 residues. Trimming removed 3 bases from V and 4 bases from J; junction bases left unmatched: 4. The CDR3 DNA reads TGTGCCAGCAGCGCACGGGACAGGGGATACGAGCAGTACTTC. As protein: CASSARDRGYEQYF. The full variable domain, its missing parts supplied by reference TRBV9 and TRBJ2-7, is DSGVTQTPKHLITATGQRVTLRCSPRSGDLSVYWYQQSLDQGLQFLIQYYNGEERAKGNILERFSAQQFPDLHSELNLSSLELGDSALYFCASSARDRGYEQYFGPGTRLTVT.

The CDR3 spells CASSLEGPSGTFNQPQHF. The CDR3 DNA reads as TGTGCCAGCAGTTTAGAGGGGCCGTCCGGGACTTTCAATCAGCCCCAGCATTTT. The chain links TRBV27 to TRBJ1-5; perhaps TRBD1 as D (5 bases). Trimming stripped 2 bases from V and 3 bases from J, with 20 bases between. CDR3 length: 18 amino acids. The germline CDR1 and CDR2 sequences are MNHEY and SMNVEV (reference sequence).

This clone was seen only a few times. The chain joins TRBV5-4 to TRBJ1-2; 7 positions match TRBD1. The CDR3 sequence is 14 residues long. With V trimmed by 4 bases and J by 4 bases, 7 bases remained unmatched. Germline V gives CDR1 SGHNT, CDR2 YYREEE (reference sequence). The CDR3 spells CASSLPGGGYGYTF. The DNA for the CDR3 is TGTGCCAGCAGCCTACCAGGGGGAGGCTATGGCTACACCTTC.

The V and J genes are TRBV29-1 and TRBJ1-1; 12 nucleotides line up with TRBD1. Germline CDR1 is SQVTM and CDR2 is ANQGSEA. J gave up 3 bases and V 7 bases, and 9 bases lay outside the gene matches. The CDR3 has 15 amino acids. This CDR3 reads CSAGTGGRWYTEAFF. The CDR3 DNA reads TGCAGCGCTGGGACAGGGGGCCGGTGGTACACTGAAGCTTTCTTT.

J is TRBJ2-7 and V is TRBV30, with a weak D call TRBD2 (5 bases). The germline V gene encodes CDR1 GTSNPN and CDR2 SVGIG (reference sequence). The CDR3 is 12 amino acids. V was trimmed by 0 bases and J by 7 bases, leaving 10 bases between them. CDR3 sequence (DNA): TGTGCCTGGAGTGTACTAGATGATGAGCAGTACTTC. This encodes CAWSVLDDEQYF.

This chain joins TRBV18 and TRBJ2-7, with 10 bases identical to TRBD2. The CDR3 length is 14 residues. J was trimmed by 3 bases and V by 6 bases; bases with no gene match: 5. Germline loops: CDR1 KGHSH, CDR2 LQKENI. The CDR3 spells CASSGTSAFYEQYF. Written as DNA, the CDR3 is TGTGCCAGCTCCGGGACTAGCGCCTTCTACGAGCAGTACTTC.

The V gene is TRBV6-5, the J gene TRBJ1-2; D remains ambiguous. V was clipped by 5 bases and J by 5 bases, with 9 bases between them. The CDR3 has 12 residues. Germline CDR1 reads MNHEY; CDR2 reads SVGAGI. CDR3: CASSESSYGYTF. The CDR3 coding sequence is TGTGCCAGCAGTGAGTCCTCATATGGCTACACCTTC.

This clone was seen only once. V is TRBV5-1 and J is TRBJ1-1, with 9 bases fitting TRBD1. V dropped 4 bases and J dropped 1; count of bases not matched to a gene: 2. The CDR3 has 14 amino acids. Germline CDR1 is SGHRS and CDR2 is YFSETQ. The CDR3 loop reads CASSLTGGNTEAFF. The CDR3 DNA follows: TGCGCCAGCAGCCTGACAGGGGGGAACACTGAAGCTTTCTTT.

DNA of the CDR3: TGTGCCAGCAGTTTACCACGGGGCACTGAAGCTTTCTTT. This translates into CASSLPRGTEAFF. The chain uses TRBV28 and TRBJ1-1, with D hard to call. There are 13 residues in the CDR3. V was shortened by 2 bases and J by 4 bases, with 8 bases between the two germline ends. Germline values: CDR1 MDHEN, CDR2 SYDVKM.

The chain couples TRBV18 to TRBJ2-2; 9 bases agree with TRBD2. Germline V gene lookup returns CDR1 KGHSH and CDR2 LQKENI. There are 19 residues in the CDR3. Trimming cost V 2 bases and J 4 bases; bases outside gene matches: 14. The chain's CDR3 is CASSPGGLAGGRVTGELFF. In DNA form, the CDR3 reads TGTGCCAGCTCACCAGGCGGACTTGCGGGGGGGCGTGTCACCGGGGAGCTGTTTTTT. Variable domain in full (rest from reference TRBV18 and TRBJ2-2): NAGVMQNPRHLVRRRGQEARLRCSPMKGHSHVYWYRQLPEEGLKFMVYLQKENIIDESGMPKERFSAEFPKEGPSILRIQQVVRGDSAAYFCASSPGGLAGGRVTGELFFGEGSRLTVL.

This clone was counted a single time. A junction boundary mismatches the germline segment, possibly from a read error. V and J are TRBV7-6 and TRBJ2-5; 13 bases fit TRBD2. CDR3 size: 15 residues. The V gene's germline CDR1 is SGHVS and CDR2 FNYEAQ. CDR3 DNA: TGTGCCAGCAGCGGGACTAGCGGGGTACAAGGGACCCAGTACTTC. This codes for CASSGTSGVQGTQYF.

The chain employs TRBV19 and TRBJ1-5; possibly TRBD1 for D (6 bases). CDR1 LNHDA and CDR2 SQIVND come from the germline V gene (reference sequence). V lost 2 bases and J 2 bases, leaving 13 bases between the germline ends. This CDR3 is built from 16 residues. The CDR3 sequence: CASSISQGSGNQPQHF. CDR3 in DNA: TGTGCCAGTAGTATAAGTCAGGGGAGCGGCAATCAGCCCCAGCATTTT. The full variable domain, its missing parts supplied by reference TRBV19 and TRBJ1-5, is DGGITQSPKYLFRKEGQNVTLSCEQNLNHDAMYWYRQDPGQGLRLIYYSQIVNDFQKGDIAEGYSVSREKKESFPLTVTSAQKNPTAFYLCASSISQGSGNQPQHFGDGTRLSIL.

The chain combines TRBV11-2 with TRBJ1-2; D gene ambiguous. CDR3 length: 16 amino acids. CDR1 and CDR2 from the germline V gene are SGHAT and FQNNGV. V was cut by 6 bases and J by 2 bases, with 19 bases left in between. This chain's CDR3 is CASSLPPGRLNYGYTF. In DNA form, the CDR3 reads TGTGCCAGCAGTCTACCTCCAGGCAGGTTAAACTATGGCTACACCTTC. The full variable domain, in which reference TRBV11-2 and TRBJ1-2 provide the parts outside the CDR3, is EAGVAQSPRYKIIEKRQSVAFWCNPISGHATLYWYQQILGQGPKLLIQFQNNGVVDDSQLPKDRFSAERLKGVDSTLKIQPAKLEDSAVYLCASSLPPGRLNYGYTFGSGTRLTVV.

The rearrangement links TRBV7-9 to TRBJ1-5; possible D gene TRBD1, 6 bases. The length of the CDR3 is 14 residues. V lost 1 base and J lost 5, with 9 bases in between. Germline-derived CDR1 and CDR2 are SEHNR and FQNEAQ (reference sequence). The CDR3 spells CASSLDRVHQPQHF. The CDR3 DNA reads TGTGCCAGCAGCTTAGACAGGGTTCATCAGCCCCAGCATTTT.

J is TRBJ2-3 and V is TRBV9, with no clear D. Trimming removed 4 bases at V and 4 bases at J, with 7 bases between. Germline V gene data show CDR1 as SGDLS and CDR2 as YYNGEE. The CDR3 loop spans 12 amino acids. CDR3 loop: CASSSEADTQYF. The CDR3, as DNA: TGTGCCAGCAGCTCAGAGGCAGATACGCAGTATTTT.

The chain uses TRBV18 and TRBJ2-3, with no clear D. Deletions cut 2 bases from V and 2 bases from J, with 11 bases between. The CDR3 sequence is 15 residues long. Looked up from germline, CDR1 is KGHSH and CDR2 is LQKENI. For the CDR3, the DNA is TGTGCCAGCTCACCAGCCTCAACCTACACAGATACGCAGTATTTT. Protein product: CASSPASTYTDTQYF.

The genes are TRBV30 and TRBJ2-1, with TRBD1 matching 8 bases. Germline V gene sequence: CDR1 GTSNPN, CDR2 SVGIG (reference sequence). V was pared by 3 bases and J by 5 bases, with 6 bases of the junction left unmatched. This CDR3 contains 14 residues. CDR3 nucleotides: TGTGCCTGGAGCCTAATGGGACAGGACAATGAGCAGTTCTTC. It is translated as CAWSLMGQDNEQFF.

The chain recombines TRBV27 with TRBJ2-7; D is undetermined. Germline V CDR1 and CDR2: MNHEY, SMNVEV (reference sequence). The CDR3 has 15 residues. The ends were cut back, 1 base at V and 3 bases at J, with 13 bases in the middle. The CDR3 DNA reads TGTGCCAGCAGTTTATTTTCATCACAGCTCTACGAGCAGTACTTC. This gives the protein CASSLFSSQLYEQYF.

The J gene is TRBJ2-3, the V gene TRBV2, with 9 bases that match TRBD2. This CDR3 has 16 amino acids. The junction had 9 bases not matched to a gene; V was cut back by 3 bases and J by 5 bases. CDR1 SNHLY and CDR2 FYNNEI come from the germline V gene. CDR3 region: CASSENRAGGKDTQYF. The CDR3 DNA reads as TGTGCCAGCAGTGAGAACCGAGCGGGGGGTAAAGATACGCAGTATTTT.

This rearrangement joins TRBV5-1 to TRBJ2-6; TRBD1 aligns across 9 bases. The CDR3 length is 13 residues. V lost 4 bases and J lost 10; bases outside the gene matches: 3. The germline CDR1 and CDR2 sequences are SGHRS and YFSETQ. CDR3 protein: CASSQGQGNVLTF. As DNA, the CDR3 is TGCGCCAGCAGCCAAGGACAGGGGAACGTCCTGACTTTC.

This chain uses TRBV4-1 with TRBJ2-7; 7 positions match TRBD2. The CDR3 spans 13 residues. Germline V gene sequence: CDR1 MGHRA, CDR2 YSYEKL. The ends lost 3 bases at V and 4 bases at J; junction bases unmatched: 3. As DNA, the CDR3 is TGCGCCAGCAGCCACGCGGGGGAGTACGAGCAGTACTTC. The encoded protein is CASSHAGEYEQYF.

This chain joins TRBV6-1 and TRBJ1-6; D gene ambiguous. This CDR3 spans 15 amino acids. V was cut by 10 bases and J by 9 bases, with 22 bases left in between. CDR1 is MNHNS and CDR2 is SASEGT in the germline V gene. CDR3 protein: CATDYGRGGGSPLHF. CDR3 DNA sequence: TGTGCCACCGACTATGGACGAGGAGGTGGTTCACCCCTCCACTTT.

The chain combines TRBV30 with TRBJ2-7; 11 bases are shared with TRBD2. Germline V CDR1 and CDR2: GTSNPN, SVGIG (reference sequence). The CDR3 consists of 13 residues. The V gene end was trimmed by 3 bases and the J gene end by 3 bases; junction bases not matched to a gene: 1. The CDR3 DNA reads TGTGCCTGGAGACTAGCGGGAGTCTACGAGCAGTACTTC. Its protein is CAWRLAGVYEQYF.